This T cell receptor (beta chain) was documented in a study of OX40 agonist ivuxolimab in advanced cancers. In the study overall: Three partial responders included one hepatocellular carcinoma patient and two cutaneous melanoma patients.

Profiled with immunoSEQ multiplex PCR; TCRdb holds only in-frame clones, not every one. The repertoire includes under 55,000 clones, 65% to 90% of them detected once, and more than 2% sits in the top ten. Patients were excluded for autoimmune disease history or systemic immunosuppression. Sampling of blood occurred at baseline, cycle 4 day 1, and cycle 7 day 1. CDR1 is MNHNS, CDR2 SASEGT, per germline. The CDR3 covers 15 residues. Deletions cut 2 bases from V and 6 bases from J, with 13 bases between. The clonotype comes from an adult with an advanced solid tumor such as melanoma, head and neck, liver or kidney cancer. The material sequenced was CD4+ or CD8+ T cells sorted from blood, taken in a trial of the OX40 agonist ivuxolimab. The chain couples TRBV6-1 to TRBJ2-2; tentatively, D is TRBD1 (5 bases). CDR3 region: CASSESTGGAGELFF. CDR3 nucleotide sequence: TGTGCCAGCAGTGAAAGTACAGGCGGCGCCGGGGAGCTGTTTTTT.